This TCR beta chain was found in a study of blood T cell repertoires in COVID-19. This CDR3 is 15 amino acids long. Trimming cost V 2 bases and J 4 bases, with 12 bases left between them. From germline, CDR1 is SGHVS and CDR2 FNYEAQ. The table came from immunoSEQ multiplex PCR; TCRdb's copy has only in-frame clones and leaves some out. Of about 150,000 clones in the sample, around four fifths were seen once. Sequenced: PBMCs or T cells enriched from blood (not recorded which). The sequence was collected from a woman in her fifties or sixties who had recovered from COVID-19. The chain recombines TRBV7-6 with TRBJ1-5, with D maybe TRBD1 (5 bases). The CDR3 sequence is CASSLSGLGNQPQHF. As DNA, the CDR3 is TGTGCCAGCAGCTTATCAGGGTTGGGAAATCAGCCCCAGCATTTT.